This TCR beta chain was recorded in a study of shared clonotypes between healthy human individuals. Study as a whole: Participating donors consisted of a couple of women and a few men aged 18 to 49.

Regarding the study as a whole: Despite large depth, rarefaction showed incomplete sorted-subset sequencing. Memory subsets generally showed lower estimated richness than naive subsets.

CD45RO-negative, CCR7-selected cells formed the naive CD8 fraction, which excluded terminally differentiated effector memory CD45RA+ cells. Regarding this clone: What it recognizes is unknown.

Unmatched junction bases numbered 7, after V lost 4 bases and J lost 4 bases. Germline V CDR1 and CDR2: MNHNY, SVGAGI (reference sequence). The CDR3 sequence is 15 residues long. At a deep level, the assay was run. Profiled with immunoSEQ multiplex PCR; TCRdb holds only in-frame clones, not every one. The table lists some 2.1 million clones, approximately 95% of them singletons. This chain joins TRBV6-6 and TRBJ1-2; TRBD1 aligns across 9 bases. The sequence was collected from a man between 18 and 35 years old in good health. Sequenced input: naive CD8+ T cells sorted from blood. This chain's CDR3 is CASSSDRGRSYGYTF. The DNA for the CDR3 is TGTGCCAGCAGTTCAGACAGGGGGAGAAGCTATGGCTACACCTTC.